Presented here are 27 T cell receptor beta chains from one specimen sequenced in a study of CD8 T cells in Susac syndrome. Random hexamers were used to reverse transcribe 0.5 to 1 ug of RNA. TCRdb processed the immunoSEQ multiplex PCR reads anew with MiXCR; each CDR3 protein has one entry. The data contain some 240,000 distinct CDR3 sequences, 96% of them singletons. Source material: CD4+ T cells from PBMCs. All receptors come from a human donor with Susac syndrome.

The chain is built from TRBV20-1 and TRBJ1-1, with a weak D call TRBD1 (5 bases). Germline loops: CDR1 DFQATT, CDR2 SNEGSKA (reference sequence). The CDR3 has 12 residues. The V gene lost 4 bases and the J gene lost 4 bases, with 10 bases spanning the gap. The CDR3 here is CSAKGRITEAFF. CDR3 coding DNA: TGCAGTGCTAAGGGGCGGATCACTGAAGCTTTCTTT.

V and J are TRBV27 and TRBJ1-1, with 11 bases aligning to TRBD1. Germline V gene sequence: CDR1 MNHEY, CDR2 SMNVEV (reference sequence). CDR3 length: 16 amino acids. V lost 6 bases to trimming and J lost 0 bases; unmatched junction nucleotides: 6. The CDR3 coding sequence is TGTGCCAGCAGCCCGGGACAGGGGGAAATGAACACTGAAGCTTTCTTT. It translates to CASSPGQGEMNTEAFF.

This chain joins TRBV29-1 and TRBJ1-5; perhaps TRBD1 as D (6 bases). Germline V CDR1 and CDR2: SQVTM, ANQGSEA. V lost 4 bases to trimming and J lost 2 bases, with 18 bases between them. CDR3 length: 16 amino acids. The CDR3 DNA is TGCAGCGTTGCCACCTCAGGGGAAGGAGGCAATCAGCCCCAGCATTTT. Translated: CSVATSGEGGNQPQHF.

In its sample, this clonotype was seen once. The V gene is TRBV30, the J gene TRBJ2-1; 7 nucleotides line up with TRBD2. Germline lookup yields CDR1 GTSNPN and CDR2 SVGIG (reference sequence). The CDR3 totals 14 residues. The ends lost 3 bases at V and 8 bases at J; junction bases unmatched: 10. CDR3 sequence: CAWRWGGSSDEQFF. CDR3 DNA sequence: TGTGCCTGGAGGTGGGGCGGGAGTTCCGATGAGCAGTTCTTC.

J is TRBJ1-2 and V is TRBV9; 8 positions agree with TRBD1. The CDR3 contains 14 residues. Looked up from germline, CDR1 is SGDLS and CDR2 is YYNGEE. With 0 bases clipped from V and 6 bases from J, the junction kept 4 bases outside the gene matches. Here the CDR3 DNA reads TGTGCCAGCAGCGTAGAGCCAGGGGGCAATGGCTACACCTTC. Amino acid sequence: CASSVEPGGNGYTF. The full variable domain, in which reference TRBV9 and TRBJ1-2 provide the parts outside the CDR3, is DSGVTQTPKHLITATGQRVTLRCSPRSGDLSVYWYQQSLDQGLQFLIQYYNGEERAKGNILERFSAQQFPDLHSELNLSSLELGDSALYFCASSVEPGGNGYTFGSGTRLTVV.

The rearrangement joins TRBV29-1 to TRBJ1-3; no clear D. The CDR3 extends over 12 amino acids. V lost 5 bases and J 1 base, leaving 6 bases between the germline ends. Germline lookup yields CDR1 SQVTM and CDR2 ANQGSEA. The CDR3 protein is CSVLESGNTIYF. The CDR3 nucleotides read TGCAGCGTTCTAGAGTCTGGAAACACCATATATTTT.

The chain carries TRBV12-3 or TRBV12-4 and TRBJ1-2; 7 bases line up with TRBD1. The CDR3 is made up of 13 amino acids. J gave up 4 bases and V 6 bases, and 5 bases lay outside the gene matches. The CDR3 nucleotides are TGTGCCAGCAGCCCGGGGGACAGCTATGGCTACACCTTC. Amino acids: CASSPGDSYGYTF.

This clonotype has just a few counts. The chain employs TRBV5-6 and TRBJ1-3; D not resolved. With 0 bases removed from V and 0 bases from J, the gap between germline ends came to 7 bases. From germline, CDR1 is SGHDT and CDR2 YYEEEE. This CDR3 spans 15 amino acids. The CDR3 sequence: CASSLVGSSGNTIYF. CDR3 in DNA: TGTGCCAGCAGCTTGGTTGGGAGCTCTGGAAACACCATATATTTT.

V usage is TRBV25-1 and J usage is TRBJ2-7; 7 nucleotides line up with TRBD2. This CDR3 spans 14 amino acids. The germline gives CDR1 MGHDK, CDR2 SYGVNS. V shed 1 base and J 5 bases; nucleotides not matched to a gene: 5. The CDR3 DNA is TGTGCCAGCAGTGAATTGGCGGGAGCCCACGAGCAGTACTTC. Translating gives CASSELAGAHEQYF.

J is TRBJ2-7 and V is TRBV5-1; D call uncertain. The CDR3 consists of 13 residues. Trimming stripped 6 bases from V and 6 bases from J, with 16 bases between. Germline CDR1 SGHRS, CDR2 YFSETQ. In nucleotides, the CDR3 is TGCGCCAGCACCTCCGGCGTTGCCGGCGAGCAGTACTTC. This translates into CASTSGVAGEQYF.

This chain uses TRBV12-3 or TRBV12-4 with TRBJ2-7; 9 nucleotides agree with TRBD2. This CDR3 region has 14 residues. Losses at the gene ends were 3 bases for V and 7 bases for J; bases not matched to a gene: 7. In DNA, the CDR3 is TGTGCCAGCAGTTTGAGCGGGAGGTCGGGTGAGCAGTACTTC. It specifies CASSLSGRSGEQYF.

The chain uses TRBV20-1 and TRBJ2-1; D gene uncertain. The CDR3 consists of 9 residues. Between the trimmed V and J ends, which lost 4 bases and 16 bases, there was a span of 11 bases. Germline loops: CDR1 DFQATT, CDR2 SNEGSKA (reference sequence). CDR3 sequence (DNA): TGCAGTGCTACCCCGATCCCCTTCTTC. Its protein is CSATPIPFF.

The chain combines TRBV25-1 with TRBJ1-2; TRBD1 agrees at 9 bases. Trimming removed 6 bases from V and 8 bases from J; junction bases left unmatched: 4. Per the germline V gene, CDR1 is MGHDK and CDR2 is SYGVNS. This CDR3 has 12 amino acids. Here the CDR3 reads CASRDRGEGYTF. DNA for the CDR3: TGTGCCAGCAGAGACAGGGGGGAAGGCTACACCTTC.

This chain connects TRBV11-3 to TRBJ2-5; D may be TRBD1 or TRBD2 (5 bases each). The germline CDR1 and CDR2 sequences are SGHNT and YENEEA. V gave up 4 bases and J gave up 5 bases, with 8 bases separating them. The CDR3 runs to 12 residues. The CDR3 reads CASSSEGETQYF. DNA of the CDR3: TGTGCCAGCAGCTCCGAGGGGGAGACCCAGTACTTC.

This chain links TRBV29-1 with TRBJ1-1; no firm D call. V was cut by 3 bases and J by 4 bases, with 9 bases left in between. CDR1 and CDR2 from the germline V gene are SQVTM and ANQGSEA. This CDR3 comprises 12 residues. CDR3 residues: CSVEGGGTEAFF. The CDR3 DNA reads TGCAGCGTTGAGGGCGGTGGCACTGAAGCTTTCTTT.

The chain carries TRBV28 and TRBJ1-2, with no clear D. This CDR3 has 16 amino acids. Germline CDR1 is MDHEN and CDR2 is SYDVKM. The V end was cut by 7 bases, the J end by 0 bases, with 18 bases between. Here the CDR3 reads CASKEGNRVANYGYTF. The CDR3 DNA is TGTGCCAGCAAGGAGGGAAATAGGGTAGCTAACTATGGCTACACCTTC.

The rearrangement uses TRBV28 and TRBJ2-7; 8 bases fit TRBD1. Germline-derived CDR1 and CDR2 are MDHEN and SYDVKM. V shed 7 bases, J shed 6 bases, and the junction held 11 bases outside the gene matches. CDR3 size: 14 residues. The chain's CDR3 is CASTRTGGRLEQYF. For the CDR3, the DNA is TGTGCCAGCACCCGAACAGGGGGTCGCCTCGAGCAGTACTTC.

This sequence joins TRBV15 and TRBJ2-2; D not resolved. Germline values: CDR1 LNHNV, CDR2 YYDKDF (reference sequence). V lost 6 bases, J lost 6 bases, and 14 bases lay in between. The CDR3 is 14 amino acids. CDR3 bases: TGTGCCACCAGTTTAGACCGAATGGCCGGGGAGCTGTTTTTT. This translates into CATSLDRMAGELFF.

CDR3 in amino acids: CASSQDGQGVYEQYF. CDR3 sequence (DNA): TGCGCCAGCAGCCAAGATGGACAGGGGGTCTACGAGCAGTACTTC. This chain uses TRBV4-1 with TRBJ2-7; 10 bases agree with TRBD1. V was pared by 0 bases and J by 3 bases, with 2 bases of the junction left unmatched. The CDR3 runs to 15 residues. Per the germline V gene, CDR1 is MGHRA and CDR2 is YSYEKL.

This chain's CDR3 is CASTLGTVNTEAFF. The CDR3 nucleotides are TGTGCCAGCACCCTCGGGACAGTGAACACTGAAGCTTTCTTT. The chain combines TRBV7-9 with TRBJ1-1; 7 bases match TRBD1. CDR1 SEHNR and CDR2 FQNEAQ come from the germline V gene (reference sequence). Losses at the gene ends were 7 bases for V and 0 bases for J; bases not matched to a gene: 5. The CDR3 has 14 amino acids.

This clonotype was counted a single time. The CDR3 sequence is CSVVSRGREGTEAFF. The CDR3 nucleotides read TGCAGCGTTGTATCTAGAGGCAGGGAAGGAACTGAAGCTTTCTTT. The chain employs TRBV29-1 and TRBJ1-1; possibly TRBD1 for D (5 bases). Germline V gives CDR1 SQVTM, CDR2 ANQGSEA. The CDR3 is made up of 15 amino acids. Trimming removed 4 bases from V and 5 bases from J, with 20 bases in between.

J is TRBJ1-1 and V is TRBV18; 9 bases fit TRBD1. The J segment lost 4 bases and the V segment lost 5 bases, leaving 2 bases of the junction unmatched. Germline V gene data show CDR1 as KGHSH and CDR2 as LQKENI. The CDR3 extends over 13 amino acids. CDR3 sequence (DNA): TGTGCCAGCTCATCGGGACAGGGCACTGAAGCTTTCTTT. This sequence encodes CASSSGQGTEAFF.

The gene calls are TRBV30 and TRBJ2-2; a weak D match, TRBD1 (6 bases). The length of the CDR3 is 12 residues. Germline CDR1 GTSNPN, CDR2 SVGIG (reference sequence). Trimming cost V 5 bases and J 11 bases, with 15 bases left between them. CDR3 in amino acids: CAWGRIGGELFF. As DNA, the CDR3 is TGTGCCTGGGGACGGATAGGGGGAGAGCTGTTTTTT.

The rearrangement uses TRBV7-9 and TRBJ1-4; D uncertain. Germline V lookup: CDR1 SEHNR, CDR2 FQNEAQ (reference sequence). CDR3 length: 12 residues. V was clipped by 5 bases and J by 8 bases, with 9 bases between them. CDR3 nucleotide sequence: TGTGCCAGCAGCCCATCGCGGGAAAAACTGTTTTTT. Protein: CASSPSREKLFF.

J is TRBJ2-4 and V is TRBV12-5; 9 bases are shared with TRBD2. From germline, CDR1 is LGHNT and CDR2 FRNRAP. The CDR3 totals 12 residues. Trimming took 8 bases from V and 13 from J; bases not matched to a gene: 9. CDR3 sequence reads: CASRSSGTPQYF. In DNA form, the CDR3 reads TGTGCTAGTCGGTCTAGCGGGACCCCACAGTACTTC.

CDR3 bases: TGTGCCTGGAGTGTATTCCTCGAGCAGTACTTC. Translation: CAWSVFLEQYF. The chain links TRBV30 to TRBJ2-7, with unresolved D. Germline values: CDR1 GTSNPN, CDR2 SVGIG (reference sequence). The V end was cut by 0 bases, the J end by 6 bases, with 6 bases between. CDR3 length equals 11 residues. Combining the CDR3 with reference TRBV30 and TRBJ2-7 gives the whole variable domain SQTIHQWPATLVQPVGSPLSLECTVEGTSNPNLYWYRQAAGRGLQLLFYSVGIGQISSEVPQNLSASRPQDRQFILSSKKLLLSDSGFYLCAWSVFLEQYFGPGTRLTVT.

V is TRBV6-5 and J is TRBJ2-7; TRBD2 matches 7 bases. The CDR3 extends over 16 amino acids. CDR1 and CDR2 from the germline V gene are MNHEY and SVGAGI. J was trimmed by 1 base and V by 0 bases; bases with no gene match: 6. This CDR3 reads CASSYSKSGGSYEQYF. The CDR3 DNA sequence: TGTGCCAGCAGTTACTCGAAGTCGGGAGGTTCCTACGAGCAGTACTTC.